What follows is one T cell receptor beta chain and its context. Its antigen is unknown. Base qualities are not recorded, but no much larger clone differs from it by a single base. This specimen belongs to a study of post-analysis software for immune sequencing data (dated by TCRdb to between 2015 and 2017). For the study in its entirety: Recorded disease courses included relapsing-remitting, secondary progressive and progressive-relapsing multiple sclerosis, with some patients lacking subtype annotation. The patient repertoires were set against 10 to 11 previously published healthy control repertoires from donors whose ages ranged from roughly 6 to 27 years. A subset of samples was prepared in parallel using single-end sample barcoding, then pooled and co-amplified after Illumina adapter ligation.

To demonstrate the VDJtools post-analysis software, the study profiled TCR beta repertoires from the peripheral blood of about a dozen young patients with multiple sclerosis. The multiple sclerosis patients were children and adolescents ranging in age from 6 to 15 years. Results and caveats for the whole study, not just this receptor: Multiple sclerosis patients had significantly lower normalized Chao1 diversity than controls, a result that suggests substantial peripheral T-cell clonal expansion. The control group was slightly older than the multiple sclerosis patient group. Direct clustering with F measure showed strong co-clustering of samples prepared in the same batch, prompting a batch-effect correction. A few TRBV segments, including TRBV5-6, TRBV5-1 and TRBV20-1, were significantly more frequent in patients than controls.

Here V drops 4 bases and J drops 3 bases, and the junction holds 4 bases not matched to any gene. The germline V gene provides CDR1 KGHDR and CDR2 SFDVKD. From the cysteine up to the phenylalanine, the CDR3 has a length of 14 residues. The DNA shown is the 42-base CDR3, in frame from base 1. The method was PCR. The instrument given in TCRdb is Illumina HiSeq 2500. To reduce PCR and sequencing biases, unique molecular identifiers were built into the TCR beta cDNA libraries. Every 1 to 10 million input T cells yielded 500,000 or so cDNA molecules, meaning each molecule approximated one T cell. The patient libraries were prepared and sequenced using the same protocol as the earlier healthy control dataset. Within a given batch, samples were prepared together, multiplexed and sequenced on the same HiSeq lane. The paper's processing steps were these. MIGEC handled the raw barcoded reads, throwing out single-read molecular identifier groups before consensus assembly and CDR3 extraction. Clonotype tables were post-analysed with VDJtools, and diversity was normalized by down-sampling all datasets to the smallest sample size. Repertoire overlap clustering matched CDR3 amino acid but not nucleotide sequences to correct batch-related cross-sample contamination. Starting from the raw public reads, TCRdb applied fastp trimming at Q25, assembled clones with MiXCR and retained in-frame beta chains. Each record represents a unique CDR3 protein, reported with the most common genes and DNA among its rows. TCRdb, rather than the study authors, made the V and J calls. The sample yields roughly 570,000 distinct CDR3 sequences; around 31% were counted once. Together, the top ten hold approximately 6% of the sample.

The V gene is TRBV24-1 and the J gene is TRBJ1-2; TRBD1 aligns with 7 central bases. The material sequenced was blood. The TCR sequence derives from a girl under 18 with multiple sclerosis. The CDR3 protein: CATSEDDRDYGYTF. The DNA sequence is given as TGTGCCACCAGTGAGGATGACAGGGACTATGGCTACACCTTC.